A single sample is the source of the 9 T cell receptor beta chains below, sequenced in a study of graft-versus-host responses after intestinal transplantation. The antigens for these receptors are not known. The method was immunoSEQ multiplex PCR; TCRdb's version includes in-frame clones alone and lacks a portion of them. Found here are over 75,000 clones, less than 95% of them singletons; the top ten hold approximately 0.07%. The source was unstimulated CD8+ T cells sorted from spleen or lymph node cells, collected before transplant. The source is a human donor who was the organ donor for an intestinal transplant.

V and J are TRBV7-6 and TRBJ2-1; 9 bases align to TRBD1. Per germline, CDR1 SGHVS and CDR2 FNYEAQ. CDR3 length equals 15 residues. The V and J ends lost 4 bases and 5 bases, in that order; junction bases with no gene match: 6. The chain's CDR3 is CASSSWRTGDNEQFF. The DNA for the CDR3 is TGTGCCAGCAGCTCATGGCGGACAGGGGACAATGAGCAGTTCTTC. Combining the CDR3 with reference TRBV7-6 and TRBJ2-1 gives the whole variable domain GAGVSQSPRYKVTKRGQDVALRCDPISGHVSLYWYRQALGQGPEFLTYFNYEAQQDKSGLPNDRFSAERPEGSISTLTIQRTEQRDSAMYRCASSSWRTGDNEQFFGPGTRLTVL.

This chain links TRBV19 with TRBJ2-7; unclear D gene. Per the germline V gene, CDR1 is LNHDA and CDR2 is SQIVND (reference sequence). The V end lost 4 bases, the J end lost 4 bases, and 5 bases lay between the germline ends. CDR3 length: 11 amino acids. The CDR3 loop reads CASSNSYEQYF. The DNA for the CDR3 is TGTGCCAGTAGTAATAGTTACGAGCAGTACTTC.

This CDR3 reads CASSPPETHEQYF. CDR3 in DNA: TGTGCCAGCAGCCCGCCAGAAACCCACGAGCAGTACTTC. The chain carries TRBV7-9 and TRBJ2-7; D is ambiguous. V lost 5 bases and J lost 5, with 13 bases in between. The CDR3 is made up of 13 amino acids. From germline, CDR1 is SEHNR and CDR2 FQNEAQ (reference sequence).

The chain uses TRBV6-6 and TRBJ2-5; D perhaps matches TRBD1 (5 bases). This CDR3 has 15 residues. V lost 6 bases and J lost 5, with 19 bases in between. From germline, CDR1 is MNHNY and CDR2 SVGAGI (reference sequence). CDR3 region: CASSRLQKGWETQYF. The DNA of the CDR3 is TGTGCCAGCAGCCGCCTCCAGAAGGGGTGGGAGACCCAGTACTTC.

The gene calls are TRBV7-9 and TRBJ1-1; D might be TRBD1 (5 bases). V lost 2 bases and J lost 9, with 19 bases in between. Germline lookup yields CDR1 SEHNR and CDR2 FQNEAQ (reference sequence). The CDR3 runs to 15 residues. CDR3 loop: CASSLPGEDSRKAFF. The CDR3 DNA reads TGTGCCAGCAGCTTACCGGGGGAAGACAGTAGGAAAGCTTTCTTT.

The CDR3 DNA follows: TGTGCCAGTAGTTTAGGGGGGCGCTACGAGCAGTACTTC. It codes for CASSLGGRYEQYF. This chain connects TRBV19 to TRBJ2-5; D is tentatively TRBD1 or TRBD2 (6 bases each). The J call is uncertain, as TRBJ2-7 better fits the DNA end. The CDR3 has 13 amino acids. Germline values: CDR1 LNHDA, CDR2 SQIVND (reference sequence).

J is TRBJ1-1 and V is TRBV7-9; D remains unclear. Per germline, CDR1 SEHNR and CDR2 FQNEAQ (reference sequence). This CDR3 spans 15 amino acids. Deletions cut 5 bases from V and 4 bases from J, with 17 bases between. This chain's CDR3 is CASSLLISRGTEAFF. As DNA, the CDR3 is TGTGCCAGCAGCCTATTAATATCGCGGGGCACTGAAGCTTTCTTT.

V gene TRBV2 combines with J gene TRBJ2-1, with 7 positions matching TRBD1. Germline values: CDR1 SNHLY, CDR2 FYNNEI. This CDR3 is built from 16 residues. The V segment lost 8 bases and the J segment 4 bases; nucleotides outside the gene matches: 14. CDR3 protein: CASRRSGTVRYNEQFF. As DNA, the CDR3 is TGTGCCAGCCGTCGGTCCGGGACAGTAAGATACAATGAGCAGTTCTTC.

This chain uses TRBV11-1 with TRBJ2-7, with D possibly matching TRBD1 (5 bases). Trimming left V 6 bases short and J 2 bases short, with 14 bases between. The CDR3 spans 14 residues. Germline V gene lookup returns CDR1 SGHAT and CDR2 FQDESV (reference sequence). The CDR3 here is CASSESYRPYEQYF. CDR3 DNA sequence: TGTGCCAGCAGTGAAAGCTACAGGCCCTACGAGCAGTACTTC.